Sequencing of this TCR beta chain was carried out in a study of T-cell reconstitution after alpha-beta-depleted transplantation in children. On this clonotype: Its antigen is as yet unknown.

Study outcomes and limitations: Reported findings indicate that, about two months after transplant, alpha-beta T cells came from several hundred expanded clones, which were derived from non-depleted graft cells. It was surviving recipient T cells and thymic progenitors that gave some patients high TCRbeta diversity at day 60.

Preparing the TCRbeta library involved the use of unique molecular identifiers. TCRdb redid the calling of the PCR reads with MiXCR, one entry per CDR3 protein. The data hold some 840,000 distinct CDR3 sequences, with approximately 15% observed a single time. This CDR3 spans 15 amino acids. CDR1 is DFQATT and CDR2 is SNEGSKA in the germline V gene (reference sequence). V was shortened by 2 bases and J by 5 bases, with 19 bases between the two germline ends. The sequence was collected from a male patient younger than 18 who had a stem cell transplant for acute lymphoblastic leukemia, so the T cells may come from the graft donor. The chain recombines TRBV20-1 with TRBJ2-7; D is unclear. The sample consisted of PBMCs, mostly from graft donor cells, taken 360 days after TCRalphabeta/CD19-depleted stem cell transplant. Here the CDR3 DNA reads TGCAGTGCTAGACCCAGGATCCCCCTCGCCGACGAGCAGTACTTC. This codes for CSARPRIPLADEQYF.